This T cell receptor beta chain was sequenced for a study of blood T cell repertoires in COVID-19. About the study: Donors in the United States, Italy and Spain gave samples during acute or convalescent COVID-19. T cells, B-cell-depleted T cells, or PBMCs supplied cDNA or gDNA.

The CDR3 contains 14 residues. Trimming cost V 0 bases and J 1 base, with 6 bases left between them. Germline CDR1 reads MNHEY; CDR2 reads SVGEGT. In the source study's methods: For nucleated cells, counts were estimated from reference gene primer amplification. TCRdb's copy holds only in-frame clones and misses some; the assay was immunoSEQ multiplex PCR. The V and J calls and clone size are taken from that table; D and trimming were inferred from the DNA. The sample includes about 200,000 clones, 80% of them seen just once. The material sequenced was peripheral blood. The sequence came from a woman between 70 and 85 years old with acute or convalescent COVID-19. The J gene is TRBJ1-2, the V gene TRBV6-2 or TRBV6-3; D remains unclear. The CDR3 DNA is TGTGCCAGCAGTTACTCCGGGTTTAACTATGGCTACACCTTC. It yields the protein CASSYSGFNYGYTF.